The 27 T cell receptor beta chains in this list originate from one sample, sequenced in a study of T cell responses to AZD1222 COVID-19 vaccine. Only in-frame clones appear in the TCRdb table, and some are missing; sequencing was by immunoSEQ multiplex PCR. The table records 130,000 or so clones, approximately 85% of them present only once. Here the sequenced sample was peripheral blood, taken 28 days after the second dose of the MenACWY control vaccine. The origin of the receptors is an adult who received the MenACWY meningococcal vaccine as a control.

The chain joins TRBV7-9 to TRBJ2-2; D not resolved. Germline V gene lookup returns CDR1 SEHNR and CDR2 FQNEAQ (reference sequence). The CDR3 consists of 13 residues. V was clipped by 2 bases and J by 5 bases, with 6 bases between them. CDR3 coding DNA: TGTGCCAGCAGCTTAAGTGGTACCGGGGAGCTGTTTTTT. Its protein is CASSLSGTGELFF.

The chain combines TRBV25-1 with TRBJ1-4; 9 nucleotides agree with TRBD1. The CDR3 contains 13 residues. Germline V CDR1 and CDR2: MGHDK, SYGVNS. V was clipped by 5 bases and J by 8 bases; unmatched bases: 3. DNA for the CDR3: TGTGCCAGCAGTAGACAGGGGGACGAAAAACTGTTTTTT. Amino acid sequence: CASSRQGDEKLFF.

In this sample, this clone turned up a few times. This rearrangement joins TRBV9 to TRBJ2-2; D ambiguous. CDR3 length: 15 amino acids. Germline lookup yields CDR1 SGDLS and CDR2 YYNGEE. V lost 2 bases to trimming and J lost 4 bases, with 12 bases between them. The CDR3 sequence is CASSVGGRSTGELFF. CDR3 nucleotides: TGTGCCAGCAGCGTTGGCGGCAGATCCACCGGGGAGCTGTTTTTT.

The chain carries TRBV11-2 and TRBJ2-1, with D possibly being TRBD1 or TRBD2 (5 bases each). This CDR3 region has 15 residues. Trimming pared 1 base from V and 2 bases from J, leaving 9 bases between. Germline V gene data show CDR1 as SGHAT and CDR2 as FQNNGV. Here the CDR3 DNA reads TGTGCCAGCAGCTTAGGTCAGGGACCCTACAATGAGCAGTTCTTC. Its protein is CASSLGQGPYNEQFF.

This clone was counted many times. The CDR3 loop is CASSLWGQGAVEQYF. In DNA, the CDR3 is TGTGCCAGCAGTTTATGGGGACAGGGGGCAGTCGAGCAGTACTTC. The V gene is TRBV28, the J gene TRBJ2-7, with 12 bases lining up with TRBD1. The germline V gene has CDR1 MDHEN and CDR2 SYDVKM. This CDR3 contains 15 residues. V shed 0 bases and J 6 bases; nucleotides not matched to a gene: 3.

J is TRBJ1-3 and V is TRBV7-9; D possibly corresponds to TRBD1 (5 bases). The CDR3 runs to 16 residues. V was cut by 5 bases and J by 3 bases, with 17 bases left in between. Germline V lookup: CDR1 SEHNR, CDR2 FQNEAQ (reference sequence). CDR3 bases: TGTGCCAGCAGCCGCAGGGTAACGCCTGATGGAAACACCATATATTTT. It codes for CASSRRVTPDGNTIYF.

By share, this clone ranks as medium-sized. The chain combines TRBV9 with TRBJ2-7; D unclear. Germline-derived CDR1 and CDR2 are SGDLS and YYNGEE. The CDR3 length is 14 residues. Trimming stripped 0 bases from V and 5 bases from J, with 12 bases between. The CDR3 reads CASSVDGDGNEQYF. The CDR3 region has the DNA TGTGCCAGCAGCGTAGATGGGGATGGCAACGAGCAGTACTTC.

The chain has TRBV5-1 and TRBJ1-6; tentatively, D is TRBD1 (6 bases). V was trimmed by 7 bases and J by 10 bases, leaving 18 bases between them. CDR3 length equals 14 residues. Germline CDR1 reads SGHRS; CDR2 reads YFSETQ. CDR3 bases: TGCGCCAGCCGTTCCGGGGACACCCTCTCACCCCTCCACTTT. Its protein is CASRSGDTLSPLHF.

This clone has just one count. This chain connects TRBV21-1 to TRBJ1-2; TRBD1, as called in the table, went unchecked against the DNA. TRBV21-1 has pseudogene status. This CDR3 is 12 amino acids long. This CDR3 reads CASRDRFDGYTF. CDR3 sequence (DNA): TGTGCCAGCAGAGACAGGTTTGATGGCTACACCTTC.

V and J are TRBV7-2 and TRBJ2-5, with TRBD1 as a possible D gene (5 bases). Germline V gene lookup returns CDR1 SGHTA and CDR2 FQGNSA. The V gene lost 3 bases and the J gene lost 9 bases, with 17 bases spanning the gap. CDR3 size: 14 residues. In DNA, the CDR3 is TGTGCCAGCAGCTTTCCCAGGGTTCCCCGGGCCCAGTACTTC. Its translation: CASSFPRVPRAQYF.

The chain joins TRBV6-5 to TRBJ2-6; tentatively, D is TRBD2 (5 bases). The ends were cut back, 2 bases at V and 4 bases at J, with 9 bases in the middle. Per the germline V gene, CDR1 is MNHEY and CDR2 is SVGAGI. The CDR3 length is 15 residues. CDR3 region: CASSYAGPGANVLTF. The CDR3 DNA follows: TGTGCCAGCAGTTACGCGGGTCCCGGGGCCAACGTCCTGACTTTC.

This sequence joins TRBV5-1 and TRBJ2-1; 7 bases align to TRBD2. This CDR3 has 15 amino acids. CDR1 and CDR2 from the germline V gene are SGHRS and YFSETQ. Germline trimming cut 0 bases from V and 3 bases from J; bases unmatched to any gene: 3. This chain's CDR3 is CASSLESSGYNEQFF. In DNA form, the CDR3 reads TGCGCCAGCAGCTTGGAGTCTAGCGGCTACAATGAGCAGTTCTTC.

This clone has just a few counts. The V call is TRBV15, the J call TRBJ2-2, with D possibly matching TRBD2 (5 bases). There are 13 residues in the CDR3. The V gene's germline CDR1 is LNHNV and CDR2 YYDKDF (reference sequence). V was clipped by 7 bases and J by 1 base, with 7 bases between them. CDR3 sequence (DNA): TGTGCCACCAACCGGGGGAACACCGGGGAGCTGTTTTTT. This sequence encodes CATNRGNTGELFF. Supplemented by reference TRBV15 and TRBJ2-2, the full variable domain reads DAMVIQNPRYQVTQFGKPVTLSCSQTLNHNVMYWYQQKSSQAPKLLFHYYDKDFNNEADTPDNFQSRRPNTSFCFLDIRSPGLGDTAMYLCATNRGNTGELFFGEGSRLTVL.

This clone has a handful of counts. This rearrangement joins TRBV5-1 to TRBJ1-3; D uncertain. There are 14 residues in the CDR3. Germline assignment: CDR1 SGHRS and CDR2 YFSETQ. V lost 4 bases to trimming and J lost 2 bases, with 10 bases between them. CDR3 loop: CASSESRPGNTIYF. The CDR3 region has the DNA TGCGCCAGCAGCGAAAGTCGTCCTGGAAACACCATATATTTT.

The chain employs TRBV19 and TRBJ1-2, with no clear D. The CDR3 extends over 13 amino acids. From germline, CDR1 is LNHDA and CDR2 SQIVND (reference sequence). V was clipped by 6 bases and J by 7 bases, with 15 bases between them. In DNA form, the CDR3 reads TGTGCCAGTAGCCTTGAAGGGCACTCTGGCTACACCTTC. Its translation is CASSLEGHSGYTF.

The genes are TRBV19 and TRBJ1-5; D remains ambiguous. V was clipped by 6 bases and J by 0 bases, with 12 bases between them. The CDR3 has 15 amino acids. The germline V gene encodes CDR1 LNHDA and CDR2 SQIVND (reference sequence). CDR3 sequence: CASRKRDNSNQPQHF. CDR3 coding DNA: TGTGCCAGTAGAAAACGTGATAATAGCAATCAGCCCCAGCATTTT. The whole variable domain, remainder taken from reference TRBV19 and TRBJ1-5, is DGGITQSPKYLFRKEGQNVTLSCEQNLNHDAMYWYRQDPGQGLRLIYYSQIVNDFQKGDIAEGYSVSREKKESFPLTVTSAQKNPTAFYLCASRKRDNSNQPQHFGDGTRLSIL.

The chain combines TRBV7-2 with TRBJ1-4; possibly TRBD1 for D (5 bases). Germline V gene data show CDR1 as SGHTA and CDR2 as FQGNSA. The CDR3 contains 15 residues. Trimming removed 4 bases at V and 0 bases at J, with 9 bases between. Written as DNA, the CDR3 is TGTGCCAGCAGCTCAACAGGAGCAACTAATGAAAAACTGTTTTTT. This sequence encodes CASSSTGATNEKLFF. The full variable domain, with the rest looked up from reference TRBV7-2 and TRBJ1-4, is GAGVSQSPSNKVTEKGKDVELRCDPISGHTALYWYRQSLGQGLEFLIYFQGNSAPDKSGLPSDRFSAERTGGSVSTLTIQRTQQEDSAVYLCASSSTGATNEKLFFGSGTQLSVL.

This sequence joins TRBV27 and TRBJ1-2, with D maybe TRBD1 (6 bases). Deletions cut 5 bases from V and 4 bases from J, with 14 bases between. The CDR3 spans 14 residues. Germline CDR1 is MNHEY and CDR2 is SMNVEV (reference sequence). The CDR3 is CASSTDSGAYGYTF. The DNA for the CDR3 is TGTGCCAGCAGTACCGATTCGGGGGCCTATGGCTACACCTTC.

This clone was detected once. The chain combines TRBV11-2 with TRBJ1-2; D is unclear. The CDR3 is made up of 15 amino acids. The ends were cut back, 0 bases at V and 2 bases at J, with 10 bases in the middle. Germline V gene lookup returns CDR1 SGHAT and CDR2 FQNNGV. CDR3 DNA: TGTGCCAGCAGCTTAGATCACCAGGAGAACTATGGCTACACCTTC. It encodes CASSLDHQENYGYTF.

The chain employs TRBV28 and TRBJ1-2, with D uncertain. The length of the CDR3 is 14 residues. Trimming removed 7 bases from V and 5 bases from J, with 17 bases in between. Germline V CDR1 and CDR2: MDHEN, SYDVKM. The CDR3 region has the DNA TGTGCCAGCAATTCCCCGGCGGGTCCTTATGGCTACACCTTC. This gives the protein CASNSPAGPYGYTF.

This chain links TRBV5-6 with TRBJ1-2, with a possible D match to TRBD1 (5 bases). Trimming left V 0 bases short and J 5 bases short, with 11 bases between. The germline V gene has CDR1 SGHDT and CDR2 YYEEEE. CDR3 length: 14 residues. CDR3 sequence reads: CASSLAGGIYGYTF. Written as DNA, the CDR3 is TGTGCCAGCAGCTTGGCGGGGGGTATATATGGCTACACCTTC.

The chain employs TRBV7-2 and TRBJ2-7; D gene uncertain. Germline CDR1 reads SGHTA; CDR2 reads FQGNSA. V lost 5 bases and J lost 2, with 10 bases in between. The CDR3 has 13 residues. The CDR3 region has the DNA TGTGCCAGCAGCCTGAACCCCGCCTACGAGCAGTACTTC. Its protein product is CASSLNPAYEQYF.

The J gene is TRBJ2-4, the V gene TRBV2, with D maybe TRBD2 (5 bases). V was clipped by 4 bases and J by 6 bases, with 10 bases between them. The CDR3 runs 13 residues. Germline V CDR1 and CDR2: SNHLY, FYNNEI. The DNA for the CDR3 is TGTGCCAGCAGTGCTGGAGGAGTAAACATTCAGTACTTC. Its translation: CASSAGGVNIQYF.

This chain joins TRBV27 and TRBJ2-1; D remains ambiguous. Germline V gives CDR1 MNHEY, CDR2 SMNVEV (reference sequence). CDR3 length: 13 residues. V was clipped by 5 bases and J by 0 bases, with 5 bases between them. This CDR3 is CASSRLSYNEQFF. CDR3 nucleotide sequence: TGTGCCAGCAGTCGCCTCTCCTACAATGAGCAGTTCTTC.

This clone was found once. This chain links TRBV19 with TRBJ1-5; no clear D. CDR3 length equals 16 residues. The germline gives CDR1 LNHDA, CDR2 SQIVND (reference sequence). Trimming cost V 1 base and J 0 bases, with 10 bases left between them. The DNA of the CDR3 is TGTGCCAGTAGTATAGTTGGTCGGGGTAGCAATCAGCCCCAGCATTTT. This codes for CASSIVGRGSNQPQHF.

CDR3 sequence (DNA): TGTGCCAGCCGAAAGCGGGGCGTCAGCTCCTACAATGAGCAGTTCTTC. Translation gives CASRKRGVSSYNEQFF. The chain combines TRBV7-9 with TRBJ2-1, with 7 bases aligning to TRBD2. V shed 8 bases and J 0 bases; nucleotides not matched to a gene: 10. The CDR3 loop spans 16 amino acids. Germline-derived CDR1 and CDR2 are SEHNR and FQNEAQ (reference sequence).

The J gene is TRBJ2-3, the V gene TRBV19; D gene ambiguous. This CDR3 contains 14 residues. Trimming took 2 bases from V and 4 from J, leaving 10 bases between them. Germline-derived CDR1 and CDR2 are LNHDA and SQIVND (reference sequence). The CDR3 sequence is CASSISGGPDTQYF. In nucleotides, the CDR3 is TGTGCCAGTAGTATATCAGGCGGCCCAGATACGCAGTATTTT.